The rows below give T cell receptor beta chains drawn from one sample of a study. One entry per CDR3 protein results from TCRdb running MiXCR on the 5' RACE reads. This table holds 7,500 to 9,500 distinct CDR3 sequences, about a third found once. The sample consisted of tumor-infiltrating memory CD4+ T cells sorted from the breast tumor. These receptors were taken from a female donor with breast cancer. Each CDR3 is given with its conserved first and last residue. D genes are given only for firm matches. Size is stated for part of the rows, as once, few or many counts, or as a class when the clone is expanded.

V	size	J	D	CDR3	DNA
TRBV5-1	many	TRBJ2-1	NA	CASSLTGIGSYNEQFF	TGTGCCAGCAGCTTGACAGGAATAGGCTCCTACAATGAGCAGTTCTTC
TRBV13	NA	TRBJ2-3	TRBD2	CASSLIGLAGADTQYF	TGTGCCAGCAGCTTAATTGGGCTAGCGGGAGCAGATACGCAGTATTTT
TRBV20-1	NA	TRBJ2-3	NA	CSATPFGTSSSDTQYF	TGCAGTGCTACCCCCTTCGGGACCAGTTCATCCGATACGCAGTATTTT
TRBV12-3/TRBV12-4	medium-sized	TRBJ1-2	NA	CASSRLLRVVGGYTF	TGTGCCAGCAGTCGTTTGCTCAGGGTGGTCGGCGGCTACACCTTC
TRBV4-1	medium-sized	TRBJ2-1	NA	CASSQATVNNEQFF	TGCGCCAGCAGCCAGGCGACGGTCAACAATGAGCAGTTCTTC
TRBV4-1	medium-sized	TRBJ2-3	NA	CASSQDPLFPLTDTQYF	TGCGCCAGCAGCCAAGATCCACTATTTCCCCTCACAGATACGCAGTATTTT
TRBV12-3/TRBV12-4	few	TRBJ1-2	TRBD1	CASSPSTGGYPAGYTF	TGTGCCAGCAGTCCCTCAACAGGGGGCTACCCTGCTGGCTACACCTTC
TRBV6-5	NA	TRBJ1-1	NA	CASSAREGTEAFF	TGTGCCAGCAGTGCCAGGGAAGGCACTGAAGCTTTCTTT
TRBV29-1	NA	TRBJ2-5	NA	CSVETAAETQYF	TGCAGCGTAGAGACGGCGGCGGAGACCCAGTACTTC
TRBV6-4	NA	TRBJ2-1	TRBD2	CASTTEAGGPGEQFF	TGTGCCAGCACGACTGAGGCGGGAGGGCCGGGGGAGCAGTTCTTC
TRBV7-8	NA	TRBJ2-3	TRBD2	CASSHRTSGNKDTQYF	TGTGCCAGCAGCCATCGGACTAGCGGGAATAAGGATACACAGTATTTT
TRBV5-1	NA	TRBJ2-5	NA	CASSLRRTAQETQYF	TGCGCCAGCAGCTTGAGAAGGACAGCCCAAGAGACCCAGTACTTC
TRBV5-5	NA	TRBJ1-3	NA	CASSKYGAGNTIYF	TGTGCCAGCAGTAAGTACGGAGCCGGAAACACCATATATTTT
TRBV6-6	medium-sized	TRBJ2-1	TRBD2	CASSYSIGGRGYSYNEQFF	TGTGCCAGCAGTTACTCGATCGGCGGGAGAGGGTACTCCTACAATGAGCAGTTCTTC
TRBV7-9	many	TRBJ1-3	TRBD1	CASSSLIGQAGNTIYF	TGTGCCAGCAGCTCACTGATAGGACAGGCCGGAAACACCATATATTTT
TRBV2	NA	TRBJ2-2	NA	CASNWQLNTGELFF	TGTGCCAGCAACTGGCAGCTGAACACCGGGGAGCTGTTTTTT
TRBV2	many	TRBJ2-1	TRBD2	CASSGSVAGGYNEQFF	TGTGCCAGCAGTGGGTCCGTTGCGGGAGGGTACAATGAGCAGTTCTTC
TRBV5-1	medium-sized	TRBJ1-6	NA	CASSLSSLVGNSPLHF	TGCGCCAGCAGCTTAAGTTCTTTGGTTGGTAATTCACCCCTCCACTTT
TRBV20-1	many	TRBJ2-3	TRBD2	CSAAPGTSGSVDTQYF	TGCAGTGCTGCTCCCGGGACTAGCGGCTCAGTAGATACGCAGTATTTT
TRBV7-2	NA	TRBJ2-7	NA	CASSLVYGSSYEQYF	TGTGCCAGCAGCTTAGTTTACGGGAGCTCCTACGAGCAGTACTTC
TRBV6-5	once	TRBJ1-6	TRBD1	CASSYGQGESPLHF	TGTGCCAGCAGTTACGGACAGGGCGAATCACCCCTCCACTTT
TRBV7-2	NA	TRBJ2-1	TRBD1	CASGEQGGGNEQFF	TGTGCCAGCGGGGAACAGGGGGGTGGCAATGAGCAGTTCTTC
TRBV4-1	NA	TRBJ1-4	NA	CASSQGGPKTANEKLFF	TGCGCCAGCAGCCAGGGGGGGCCCAAAACAGCTAATGAAAAACTGTTTTTT
TRBV2	many	TRBJ2-3	NA	CASSVFLRQDTQYF	TGTGCCAGCAGTGTGTTCCTAAGACAAGATACGCAGTATTTT
TRBV7-8	medium-sized	TRBJ2-1	TRBD2	CASRRSGANYNEQFF	TGTGCCAGCAGGAGAAGCGGGGCTAACTACAATGAGCAGTTCTTC
TRBV5-4	NA	TRBJ1-2	NA	CASSPRDTLLGYTF	TGTGCCAGCAGCCCCCGGGACACCCTCTTGGGCTACACCTTC
TRBV6-5	many	TRBJ1-3	TRBD1	CASRPQGSGNTIYF	TGTGCCAGCAGACCACAGGGGTCGGGAAACACCATATATTTT
TRBV29-1	NA	TRBJ2-1	NA	CSAGDRLQFF	TGCAGCGCAGGGGATAGACTCCAGTTCTTC
TRBV27	medium-sized	TRBJ2-3	TRBD1	CASSTIGTGGYTQYF	TGTGCCAGCAGTACCATAGGGACAGGTGGTTATACGCAGTATTTT
TRBV19	medium-sized	TRBJ2-5	TRBD2	CASSAGVGKTQYF	TGTGCCAGTTCAGCGGGAGTAGGGAAGACCCAGTACTTC
TRBV5-5	few	TRBJ2-1	NA	CASSLIPGSYNEQFF	TGTGCCAGCAGCTTGATCCCGGGCTCCTACAATGAGCAGTTCTTC
TRBV5-1	NA	TRBJ1-1	TRBD1	CASTGQGFFTEAFF	TGCGCCAGCACGGGACAGGGATTCTTCACTGAAGCTTTCTTT
TRBV6-5	NA	TRBJ2-3	TRBD2	CASNRLAGVPDTQYF	TGTGCCAGCAACAGACTAGCGGGAGTCCCAGATACGCAGTATTTT
TRBV5-5	NA	TRBJ2-2	TRBD1	CASRPGTGRPGELFF	TGTGCCAGCAGGCCCGGGACAGGGCGGCCCGGGGAGCTGTTTTTT
TRBV5-6	NA	TRBJ2-1	TRBD2	CASSLRLVAGDWDEQFF	TGTGCCAGCAGCTTGCGTTTGGTAGCGGGAGATTGGGATGAGCAGTTCTTC
TRBV7-9	NA	TRBJ2-7	NA	CASSPNTVEQYF	TGTGCCAGCAGCCCTAATACGGTCGAGCAGTACTTC
TRBV20-1	NA	TRBJ2-1	NA	CSARAPVRSYNEQFF	TGCAGTGCTAGAGCACCCGTTCGCTCCTACAATGAGCAGTTCTTC
TRBV5-1	medium-sized	TRBJ2-1	NA	CASSLYLYNEQFF	TGCGCCAGCAGCTTGTACCTGTACAATGAGCAGTTCTTC
TRBV20-1	medium-sized	TRBJ2-1	TRBD2	CSADQAGGNEQFF	TGCAGTGCTGATCAAGCGGGGGGCAATGAGCAGTTCTTC
TRBV7-2	medium-sized	TRBJ2-7	NA	CASSLQTYEQYF	TGTGCCAGCAGCTTACAGACCTACGAGCAGTACTTC
TRBV5-4	NA	TRBJ2-7	NA	CASSLGGHSYEQYF	TGTGCCAGCAGCTTGGGGGGCCACTCCTACGAGCAGTACTTC
TRBV9	medium-sized	TRBJ2-2	NA	CASSVRGSGTGELFF	TGTGCCAGCAGCGTACGGGGGAGTGGTACCGGGGAGCTGTTTTTT
TRBV14	NA	TRBJ2-3	TRBD2	CASSRTAGGSTDTQYF	TGTGCCAGCAGCCGGACGGCGGGAGGGAGCACAGATACGCAGTATTTC
TRBV4-1	many	TRBJ1-2	TRBD1	CASSQGTGSNYGYTF	TGCGCCAGCAGCCAAGGGACAGGGAGTAACTATGGCTACACCTTC
TRBV7-2	large	TRBJ1-1	NA	CASSSRGDRALNTEAFF	TGTGCCAGCAGCTCCCGGGGCGACAGAGCCCTGAACACTGAAGCTTTCTTT
TRBV21-1	many	TRBJ2-2	NA	CASTFGQGGLALSGTGELFF	TGTGCCAGCACCTTTGGACAGGGTGGACTGGCTTTGTCTGGCACCGGGGAGCTGTTTTTT